This T cell receptor beta chain originates from a study of T cell responses to AZD1222 COVID-19 vaccine. Findings of the study overall: In all cases, repertoires were sampled only after the peak T cell response. Donor demographics were predominantly white British with a female majority; clonal diversity may be underestimated. The number of AZD1222 recipients seropositive at baseline was only five to seven. A rise in Spike-specific TCR breadth and depth followed two AZD1222 doses.

Libraries were prepared by immunoSEQ multiplex PCR; TCRdb keeps only in-frame clonotypes and omits some of them. Of more than 90,000 clones in the sample, roughly 80% are singletons; the top ten hold around 14%. With V trimmed by 4 bases and J by 0 bases, 3 bases remained unmatched. Germline CDR1 SGHRS, CDR2 YFSETQ. The CDR3 is 14 amino acids. Notes on this clone: The antigen is undetermined.

The sample consisted of peripheral blood, taken 28 days after the second AZD1222 dose. V gene TRBV5-1 combines with J gene TRBJ2-7; 8 bases are a match to TRBD2. The TCR was taken from an adult who received the AZD1222 COVID-19 vaccine. The CDR3, as DNA: TGCGCCAGCAGCCCGGGGGGGAGCTCCTACGAGCAGTACTTC. Protein: CASSPGGSSYEQYF.